The 7 T cell receptor beta chains in this list originate from one sample, sequenced in a study of shared T cell receptors in the human thymus. Sequenced by immunoSEQ multiplex PCR; TCRdb stores in-frame clones only, minus some. The top ten clones hold roughly 0.0089% of a sample with hundreds of thousands of clones, around 87% of them seen once. These same data were also listed under a study on human thymus T cells.

Sequenced material: thymocytes. The receptors derive from a boy less than two years old with a congenital heart defect.

This clone was seen only once. The chain is built from TRBV5-1 and TRBJ2-7; a weak D match, TRBD2 (5 bases). Trimming shortened V by 2 bases and J by 6 bases, and 6 bases separated the two germline ends. Germline CDR1 is SGHRS and CDR2 is YFSETQ. The CDR3 runs to 11 residues. CDR3: CASSLSGEQYF. CDR3 bases: TGCGCCAGCAGCTTAAGCGGCGAGCAGTACTTC.

The chain is built from TRBV6-6 and TRBJ1-1; possibly TRBD1 for D (5 bases). Trimming removed 5 bases from V and 6 bases from J, with 22 bases in between. There are 16 residues in the CDR3. Germline CDR1 and CDR2: MNHNY and SVGAGI (reference sequence). The CDR3 DNA follows: TGTGCCAGCAGTGCCCCCGCACGGGGGGGAAAAGCTGAAGCTTTCTTT. This codes for CASSAPARGGKAEAFF.

V usage is TRBV13 and J usage is TRBJ2-2; 10 bases line up with TRBD2. The CDR3 covers 17 residues. Germline V gene data show CDR1 as PRHDT and CDR2 as FYEKMQ (reference sequence). With 5 bases clipped from V and 4 bases from J, the junction kept 10 bases outside the gene matches. CDR3 in DNA: TGTGCCAGCAGCCCAAGGCCCAGCGGGGGGGCCACCGGGGAGCTGTTTTTT. Translation gives CASSPRPSGGATGELFF.

This clone was detected only once. The chain links TRBV27 to TRBJ1-1, with 7 bases lining up with TRBD1. The V gene end was trimmed by 5 bases and the J gene end by 3 bases; junction bases not matched to a gene: 12. CDR1 and CDR2 from the germline V gene are MNHEY and SMNVEV (reference sequence). The CDR3 is 16 residues long. The CDR3 region has the DNA TGTGCCAGCAGTACCCGACAGGGCGTACAGGACACTGAAGCTTTCTTT. The encoded protein is CASSTRQGVQDTEAFF.

The rearrangement uses TRBV30 and TRBJ1-1; maybe TRBD1 (6 bases). The V gene's germline CDR1 is GTSNPN and CDR2 SVGIG (reference sequence). The V end was cut by 5 bases, the J end by 1 base, with 23 bases between. CDR3 length: 17 amino acids. CDR3 amino acids: CAWWGGRRKTPNTEAFF. The CDR3 DNA reads as TGTGCCTGGTGGGGGGGGCGGAGGAAAACCCCGAACACTGAAGCTTTCTTT.

The gene calls are TRBV27 and TRBJ2-3, with a possible D match to TRBD2 (6 bases). Germline CDR1 reads MNHEY; CDR2 reads SMNVEV (reference sequence). V was shortened by 6 bases and J by 0 bases, with 10 bases between the two germline ends. The CDR3 is made up of 14 amino acids. CDR3 DNA: TGTGCCAGCAGATTAGCGGCTAGCACAGATACGCAGTATTTT. This sequence encodes CASRLAASTDTQYF.

The chain joins TRBV18 to TRBJ1-5, with no clear D. Looked up from germline, CDR1 is KGHSH and CDR2 is LQKENI. V was shortened by 3 bases and J by 1 base, with 4 bases between the two germline ends. The CDR3 consists of 13 residues. The CDR3 nucleotides read TGTGCCAGCTCACCTCCGAGCAATCAGCCCCAGCATTTT. Amino acids: CASSPPSNQPQHF.